Listed below are T cell receptor beta chains from one sample, sequenced in a study of Graves' ophthalmopathy and Graves' hyperthyroidism. Via MiXCR, TCRdb re-called the multiplex PCR reads, giving one row per CDR3 protein. The sample has 300,000 or so distinct CDR3 sequences, 17% seen once. Sequenced sample: peripheral blood. These receptors originate from an adult man with Graves' ophthalmopathy. Both conserved end residues are part of each CDR3. The order of the fields is D gene, clone size, J gene, V gene, CDR3 DNA, CDR3 protein. D genes are given only for firm matches. Size is omitted from some rows. Given values are once, few, many or a class for expanded clones.

d_call: .; clone_size: many; j_call: TRBJ1-2; v_call: TRBV28; cdr3_nt: TGTGCCAGCAGTTTCCCCCCAGGATCCACCCCGTATGGCTACACCTTC; cdr3_aa: CASSFPPGSTPYGYTF
d_call: TRBD2; clone_size: many; j_call: TRBJ2-5; v_call: TRBV20-1; cdr3_nt: TGCAGTGTAGGACTAGCGGAGGTAGAGACCCAGTACTTC; cdr3_aa: CSVGLAEVETQYF
d_call: .; clone_size: many; j_call: TRBJ1-2; v_call: TRBV4-2; cdr3_nt: TGTGCCAGCAGCCAATTTCCGGGGGAGAGAGGCTATGGCTACACCTTC; cdr3_aa: CASSQFPGERGYGYTF
d_call: .; clone_size: few; j_call: TRBJ1-1; v_call: TRBV7-2; cdr3_nt: TGTGCCAGCAGCCACAATGCCGTAACAGCTTTCTTT; cdr3_aa: CASSHNAVTAFF
d_call: TRBD1; clone_size: many; j_call: TRBJ1-3; v_call: TRBV6-5; cdr3_nt: TGTGCCAGCAGTTACCAACCACAGGGGGAAGGAAACACCATATATTTT; cdr3_aa: CASSYQPQGEGNTIYF
d_call: TRBD1; clone_size: many; j_call: TRBJ1-5; v_call: TRBV2; cdr3_nt: TGTGCCAGCAGAGACAGGGCCAGCAATCAGCCCCAGCATTTT; cdr3_aa: CASRDRASNQPQHF
d_call: .; clone_size: many; j_call: TRBJ1-5; v_call: TRBV27; cdr3_nt: TGTGCCAGCAGTCTTGAGGGCCCCTATCAGCCCCAGCATTTT; cdr3_aa: CASSLEGPYQPQHF
d_call: .; clone_size: many; j_call: TRBJ1-1; v_call: TRBV5-1; cdr3_nt: TGCGCCAGCAGCTCAAGGACAGAAATGAACACTGAAGCTTTCTTT; cdr3_aa: CASSSRTEMNTEAFF
d_call: .; clone_size: .; j_call: TRBJ2-2; v_call: TRBV14; cdr3_nt: TGTGCCAGCAGCCAAGATCGGGGGAAGCTGTTTTTT; cdr3_aa: CASSQDRGKLFF
d_call: .; clone_size: many; j_call: TRBJ2-2; v_call: TRBV14; cdr3_nt: TGTGCCAGCAGCCAAGGAATTCTTACCGGGGAGCTGTTTTTT; cdr3_aa: CASSQGILTGELFF
d_call: TRBD2; clone_size: few; j_call: TRBJ2-5; v_call: TRBV7-3; cdr3_nt: TGTGCCAGCAGCTTATTAAGCGGGAAGCAAGAGACCCAGTACTTC; cdr3_aa: CASSLLSGKQETQYF
d_call: .; clone_size: many; j_call: TRBJ1-5; v_call: TRBV6-4; cdr3_nt: TGTGCCAGCGTACACGGTTTAGGGGTGGGGGTAGAACAGCCCCAGCATTTT; cdr3_aa: CASVHGLGVGVEQPQHF
d_call: .; clone_size: .; j_call: TRBJ1-3; v_call: TRBV12-3/TRBV12-4; cdr3_nt: TGTGCCAGCAGCTCAGCCGGAAGCCCTGGAAACACCATATATTTT; cdr3_aa: CASSSAGSPGNTIYF
d_call: TRBD1; clone_size: many; j_call: TRBJ1-1; v_call: TRBV12-5; cdr3_nt: TGTGCTAGTGGTTTGCCAAAAGACAGGGGGCCCCGAGCTTTCTTT; cdr3_aa: CASGLPKDRGPRAFF
d_call: .; clone_size: many; j_call: TRBJ2-7; v_call: TRBV27; cdr3_nt: TGTGCCAGCAGTTTATATCGGGGCAGGGACGCGGAGCAGTACTTC; cdr3_aa: CASSLYRGRDAEQYF
d_call: .; clone_size: many; j_call: TRBJ2-7; v_call: TRBV3-1; cdr3_nt: TGTGCCAGCAGCCAAGATGGCAAGTACTACGAGCAGTACTTC; cdr3_aa: CASSQDGKYYEQYF
d_call: .; clone_size: many; j_call: TRBJ2-5; v_call: TRBV6-5; cdr3_nt: TGTGCCAGCAGTTACTCGGGGGCCGGGGTCTTTACAGAGACCCAGTACTTC; cdr3_aa: CASSYSGAGVFTETQYF
d_call: .; clone_size: few; j_call: TRBJ1-2; v_call: TRBV11-1; cdr3_nt: TGTGCCAGCAGCCATGAGGGGCCTCGCCAGGGTGGGGGCTACACCTTC; cdr3_aa: CASSHEGPRQGGGYTF
d_call: .; clone_size: many; j_call: TRBJ2-7; v_call: TRBV4-2; cdr3_nt: TGTGCCAGCAGCCAAGATCCGAGGGGCTACGAGCAGTACTTC; cdr3_aa: CASSQDPRGYEQYF
d_call: .; clone_size: many; j_call: TRBJ1-5; v_call: TRBV12-3/TRBV12-4; cdr3_nt: TGTGCCAGCAGCCGGGACGTTAGGAATCAGCCCCAGCATTTT; cdr3_aa: CASSRDVRNQPQHF
d_call: .; clone_size: few; j_call: TRBJ2-7; v_call: TRBV6-1; cdr3_nt: TGTGCCAGCAGCCCCCAGGTCCAATACGAGCAGTACTTC; cdr3_aa: CASSPQVQYEQYF
d_call: .; clone_size: .; j_call: TRBJ2-7; v_call: TRBV29-1; cdr3_nt: TGCAGCGTTGAAGAGACCCAGGGTGGGGAGCAGTACTTC; cdr3_aa: CSVEETQGGEQYF
d_call: .; clone_size: .; j_call: TRBJ2-2; v_call: TRBV4-1; cdr3_nt: TGCGCCAGCAGCCCGTGGGCAGGGTACACCGGGGAGCTGTTTTTT; cdr3_aa: CASSPWAGYTGELFF
d_call: TRBD1; clone_size: many; j_call: TRBJ1-5; v_call: TRBV20-1; cdr3_nt: TGCAGTGCTAGCGAGGGGGCTTGGCAGCCCCAGCATTTT; cdr3_aa: CSASEGAWQPQHF
d_call: TRBD2; clone_size: many; j_call: TRBJ2-4; v_call: TRBV20-1; cdr3_nt: TGCAGTGCCGCCATCGGGCTAGCGGGGACGCTAGCCAAAAACATTCAGTACTTC; cdr3_aa: CSAAIGLAGTLAKNIQYF
d_call: .; clone_size: many; j_call: TRBJ1-1; v_call: TRBV7-8; cdr3_nt: TGTGCCAGCAGCTTAGCTGAGTTGAACACTGAAGCTTTCTTT; cdr3_aa: CASSLAELNTEAFF
d_call: TRBD1; clone_size: many; j_call: TRBJ1-6; v_call: TRBV27; cdr3_nt: TGTGCCAGCAGTTCTCCCGGACAGGGTCCGACTTCACCCCTCCACTTT; cdr3_aa: CASSSPGQGPTSPLHF
d_call: .; clone_size: many; j_call: TRBJ2-5; v_call: TRBV7-8; cdr3_nt: TGTGCCAGCAGCTTAGGTCGGTCAGGGAGACCCCAAGAGACCCAGTACTTC; cdr3_aa: CASSLGRSGRPQETQYF
d_call: .; clone_size: many; j_call: TRBJ2-5; v_call: TRBV5-1; cdr3_nt: TGCGCCAGCAGCTTAGGGCCAGGGGGGATCCAAGAGACCCAGTACTTC; cdr3_aa: CASSLGPGGIQETQYF
d_call: .; clone_size: many; j_call: TRBJ2-7; v_call: TRBV5-1; cdr3_nt: TGCGCCAGCAGCTTGAATTCTGCGGGACAATTTGGGTACGAGCAGTACTTC; cdr3_aa: CASSLNSAGQFGYEQYF
d_call: .; clone_size: many; j_call: TRBJ2-2; v_call: TRBV27; cdr3_nt: TGTGCCAGCAGTCCCCGTCCCCCCGGGGAGCTGTTTTTT; cdr3_aa: CASSPRPPGELFF
d_call: TRBD1; clone_size: many; j_call: TRBJ1-1; v_call: TRBV24-1; cdr3_nt: TGTGCCACCAGGTCGACGGACAGGGGCCTGAACACTGAAGCTTTCTTT; cdr3_aa: CATRSTDRGLNTEAFF
d_call: TRBD1; clone_size: many; j_call: TRBJ1-3; v_call: TRBV3-1; cdr3_nt: TGTGCCAGCAGCCCGAGGACAGGGAGCTCTGGAAACACCATATATTTT; cdr3_aa: CASSPRTGSSGNTIYF
d_call: TRBD1; clone_size: many; j_call: TRBJ1-6; v_call: TRBV30; cdr3_nt: TGTGCCTGGAGTAAAGACAGGGATTCACCCCTCCACTTT; cdr3_aa: CAWSKDRDSPLHF
d_call: .; clone_size: many; j_call: TRBJ1-2; v_call: TRBV6-2/TRBV6-3; cdr3_nt: TGTGCCAGCAGTTCCGAAGGGAACTATGGCTACACCTTC; cdr3_aa: CASSSEGNYGYTF
d_call: .; clone_size: many; j_call: TRBJ2-7; v_call: TRBV19; cdr3_nt: TGTGCCAGTAGTATAGACGGGAGAAATTACGAGCAGTACTTC; cdr3_aa: CASSIDGRNYEQYF
d_call: TRBD2; clone_size: .; j_call: TRBJ2-5; v_call: TRBV5-1; cdr3_nt: TGCGCCAGCAGACTGACTAGCGGTCTGAAGGAGGAGACCCAGTACTTC; cdr3_aa: CASRLTSGLKEETQYF
d_call: .; clone_size: many; j_call: TRBJ2-7; v_call: TRBV20-1; cdr3_nt: TGCAGTGCTGGGGGCCAGGGCTACGAGCAGTACTTC; cdr3_aa: CSAGGQGYEQYF
d_call: TRBD2; clone_size: .; j_call: TRBJ2-5; v_call: TRBV2; cdr3_nt: TGTGCCAGCAGCAGGACTAGCCAGCAAGAGACCCAGTACTTC; cdr3_aa: CASSRTSQQETQYF
d_call: .; clone_size: many; j_call: TRBJ2-5; v_call: TRBV6-5; cdr3_nt: TGTGCCAGCAGAAGAGGGGTTCAGCAAGAGACCCAGTACTTC; cdr3_aa: CASRRGVQQETQYF
d_call: .; clone_size: many; j_call: TRBJ2-7; v_call: TRBV6-5; cdr3_nt: TGTGCCAGCAGTAACGGGGCCTACTACGAGCAGTACTTC; cdr3_aa: CASSNGAYYEQYF
d_call: .; clone_size: many; j_call: TRBJ1-2; v_call: TRBV18; cdr3_nt: TGTGCCAGCTCACCACGTTTCGGGGGTTCGTCGTCAGACTATGGCTACACCTTC; cdr3_aa: CASSPRFGGSSSDYGYTF
d_call: .; clone_size: many; j_call: TRBJ1-1; v_call: TRBV7-3; cdr3_nt: TGTGCCAGCAGCTTGTGGGAGAACACTGAAGCTTTCTTT; cdr3_aa: CASSLWENTEAFF
d_call: .; clone_size: once; j_call: TRBJ2-3; v_call: TRBV6-8; cdr3_nt: TGTGCCAGCAGTTGCGCCGGGACAGATACGCAGTATTTT; cdr3_aa: CASSCAGTDTQYF
d_call: .; clone_size: many; j_call: TRBJ1-2; v_call: TRBV19; cdr3_nt: TGTGCCAGTATGGAGGTCGTGGGGGCTAACTATGGCTACACCTTC; cdr3_aa: CASMEVVGANYGYTF
d_call: .; clone_size: many; j_call: TRBJ1-1; v_call: TRBV7-3; cdr3_nt: TGTGCCAGCAAAAAAGGGGGATTAGGAACTGAAGCTTTCTTT; cdr3_aa: CASKKGGLGTEAFF
d_call: .; clone_size: .; j_call: TRBJ2-2; v_call: TRBV3-1; cdr3_nt: TGTGCCAGCAGCCAAACTTCAGGGCCCACCGGGGAGCTGTTTTTT; cdr3_aa: CASSQTSGPTGELFF
d_call: TRBD1; clone_size: many; j_call: TRBJ1-2; v_call: TRBV6-5; cdr3_nt: TGTGCCAGCAGTTACCGGGACAGGACTGGCTACACCTTC; cdr3_aa: CASSYRDRTGYTF
d_call: .; clone_size: many; j_call: TRBJ2-7; v_call: TRBV7-9; cdr3_nt: TGTGCCAGCAGCCCACCGACCGGGACTCTCTACGAGCAGTACTTC; cdr3_aa: CASSPPTGTLYEQYF
d_call: TRBD1; clone_size: many; j_call: TRBJ1-1; v_call: TRBV19; cdr3_nt: TGTGCCAGTAGTATCCAACAGGGAGGGGGCCAGAACACTGAAGCTTTCTTT; cdr3_aa: CASSIQQGGGQNTEAFF
d_call: TRBD1; clone_size: many; j_call: TRBJ1-1; v_call: TRBV29-1; cdr3_nt: TGCAGCGTTGTAGGGGCCCCGGGACAGGGGAACACTGAAGCTTTCTTT; cdr3_aa: CSVVGAPGQGNTEAFF
d_call: .; clone_size: many; j_call: TRBJ2-2; v_call: TRBV28; cdr3_nt: TGTGCCAGCAGTTTCAGCCAGACTGTGATGGACACCGGGGAGCTGTTTTTT; cdr3_aa: CASSFSQTVMDTGELFF
d_call: .; clone_size: many; j_call: TRBJ2-5; v_call: TRBV27; cdr3_nt: TGTGCCAGCAGCACCAATACAGAACAAGAGACCCAGTACTTC; cdr3_aa: CASSTNTEQETQYF
d_call: TRBD1; clone_size: .; j_call: TRBJ2-7; v_call: TRBV6-2/TRBV6-3; cdr3_nt: TGTGCCAGCAGGGCCCGGACAGGCTACGAGCAGTACTTC; cdr3_aa: CASRARTGYEQYF
d_call: TRBD2; clone_size: many; j_call: TRBJ2-7; v_call: TRBV27; cdr3_nt: TGTGCCGGCCGGGAGGTCTACGAGCAGTACTTC; cdr3_aa: CAGREVYEQYF
d_call: TRBD1; clone_size: many; j_call: TRBJ1-5; v_call: TRBV12-3/TRBV12-4; cdr3_nt: TGTGCCAGCAGTTTTCGCCAGGGGGCAGCTCAGCCCCAGCATTTT; cdr3_aa: CASSFRQGAAQPQHF
d_call: TRBD1; clone_size: many; j_call: TRBJ2-7; v_call: TRBV28; cdr3_nt: TGTGCCAGCAGTCGGAGACAGGGACCCTACGAGCAGTACTTC; cdr3_aa: CASSRRQGPYEQYF